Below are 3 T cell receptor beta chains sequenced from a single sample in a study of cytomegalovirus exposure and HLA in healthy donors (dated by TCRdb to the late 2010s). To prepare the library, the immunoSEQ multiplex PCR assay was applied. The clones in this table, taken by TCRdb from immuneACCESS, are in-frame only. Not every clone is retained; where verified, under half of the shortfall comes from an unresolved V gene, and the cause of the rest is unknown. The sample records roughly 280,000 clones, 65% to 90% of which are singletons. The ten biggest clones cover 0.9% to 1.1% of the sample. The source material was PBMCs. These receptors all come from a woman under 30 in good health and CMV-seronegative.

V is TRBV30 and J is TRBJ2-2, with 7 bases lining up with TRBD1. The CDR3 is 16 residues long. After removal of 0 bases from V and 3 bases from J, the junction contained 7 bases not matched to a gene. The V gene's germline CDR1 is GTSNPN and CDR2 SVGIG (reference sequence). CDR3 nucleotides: TGTGCCTGGAGTGTACGGCAGGGGGTCGACACCGGGGAGCTGTTTTTT. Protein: CAWSVRQGVDTGELFF.

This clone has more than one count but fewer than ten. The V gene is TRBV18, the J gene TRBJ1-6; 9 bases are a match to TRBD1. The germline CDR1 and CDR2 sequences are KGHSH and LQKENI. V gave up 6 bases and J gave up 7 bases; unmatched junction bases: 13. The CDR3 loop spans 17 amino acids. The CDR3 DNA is TGTGCCAGCTCGTCCACAGGGGGCGTAGTCCGGAATTCACCCCTCCACTTT. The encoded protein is CASSSTGGVVRNSPLHF.

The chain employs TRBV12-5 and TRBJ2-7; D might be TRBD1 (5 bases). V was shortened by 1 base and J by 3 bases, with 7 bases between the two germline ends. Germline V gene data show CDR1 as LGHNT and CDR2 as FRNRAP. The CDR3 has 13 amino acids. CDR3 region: CASGLGRVYEQYF. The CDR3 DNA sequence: TGTGCTAGTGGTTTGGGCAGGGTCTACGAGCAGTACTTC.